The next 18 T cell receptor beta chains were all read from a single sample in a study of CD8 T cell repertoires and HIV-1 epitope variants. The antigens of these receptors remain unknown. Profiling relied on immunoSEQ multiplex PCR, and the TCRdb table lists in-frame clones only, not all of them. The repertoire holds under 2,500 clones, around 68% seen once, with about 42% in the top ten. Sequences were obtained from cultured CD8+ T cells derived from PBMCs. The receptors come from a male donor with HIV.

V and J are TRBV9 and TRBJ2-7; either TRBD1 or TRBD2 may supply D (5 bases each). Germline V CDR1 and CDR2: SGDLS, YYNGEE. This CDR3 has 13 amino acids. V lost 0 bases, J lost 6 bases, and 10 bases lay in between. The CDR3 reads CASSVAGLGEQYF. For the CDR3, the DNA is TGTGCCAGCAGCGTAGCGGGGCTAGGCGAGCAGTACTTC.

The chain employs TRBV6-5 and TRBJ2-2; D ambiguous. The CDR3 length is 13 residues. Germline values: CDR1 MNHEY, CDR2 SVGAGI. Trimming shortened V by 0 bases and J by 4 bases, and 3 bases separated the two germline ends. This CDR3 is CASSYSFTGELFF. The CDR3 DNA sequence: TGTGCCAGCAGTTACTCGTTCACCGGGGAGCTGTTTTTT.

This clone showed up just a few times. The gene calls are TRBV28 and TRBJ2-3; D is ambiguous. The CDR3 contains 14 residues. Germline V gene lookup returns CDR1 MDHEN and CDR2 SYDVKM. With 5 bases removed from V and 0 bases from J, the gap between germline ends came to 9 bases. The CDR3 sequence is CASSPVVSTDTQYF. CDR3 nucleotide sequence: TGTGCCAGCAGTCCGGTAGTAAGCACAGATACGCAGTATTTT.

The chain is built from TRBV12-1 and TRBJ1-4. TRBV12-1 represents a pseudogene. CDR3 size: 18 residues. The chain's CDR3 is CASSFGGPNPATNEKLFF. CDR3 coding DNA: TGTGCCAGCAGCTTTGGCGGACCGAACCCAGCAACTAATGAAAAACTGTTTTTT.

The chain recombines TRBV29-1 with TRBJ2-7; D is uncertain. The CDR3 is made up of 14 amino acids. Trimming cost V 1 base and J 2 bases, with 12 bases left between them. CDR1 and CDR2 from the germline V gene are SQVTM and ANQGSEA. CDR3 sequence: CSVEVPGQTYEQYF. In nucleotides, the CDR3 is TGCAGCGTTGAAGTCCCAGGCCAGACCTACGAGCAGTACTTC.

The CDR3 nucleotides read TGTGCCAGCAGCGGAACAGGGGACACTGAAGCTTTCTTT. Translating it yields CASSGTGDTEAFF. This chain joins TRBV9 and TRBJ1-1, with TRBD1 matching 7 bases. This CDR3 region has 13 residues. With 3 bases clipped from V and 3 bases from J, the junction kept 2 bases outside the gene matches. Germline loops: CDR1 SGDLS, CDR2 YYNGEE. Filled out from reference TRBV9 and TRBJ1-1, the complete variable domain reads DSGVTQTPKHLITATGQRVTLRCSPRSGDLSVYWYQQSLDQGLQFLIQYYNGEERAKGNILERFSAQQFPDLHSELNLSSLELGDSALYFCASSGTGDTEAFFGQGTRLTVV.

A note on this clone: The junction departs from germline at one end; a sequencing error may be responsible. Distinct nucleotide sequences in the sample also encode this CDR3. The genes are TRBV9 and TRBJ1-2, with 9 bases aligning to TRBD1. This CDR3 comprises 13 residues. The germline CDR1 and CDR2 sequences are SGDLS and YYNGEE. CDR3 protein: CASSDRGAYGYTF. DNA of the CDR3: TGTGCCAGTAGCGACAGGGGGGCCTATGGCTACACCTTC.

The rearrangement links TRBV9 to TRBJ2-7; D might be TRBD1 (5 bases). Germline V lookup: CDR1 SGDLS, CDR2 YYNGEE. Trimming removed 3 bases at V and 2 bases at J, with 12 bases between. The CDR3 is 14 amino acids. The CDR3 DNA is TGTGCCAGCAGCGCGACGACAGACACCTACGAGCAGTACTTC. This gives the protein CASSATTDTYEQYF.

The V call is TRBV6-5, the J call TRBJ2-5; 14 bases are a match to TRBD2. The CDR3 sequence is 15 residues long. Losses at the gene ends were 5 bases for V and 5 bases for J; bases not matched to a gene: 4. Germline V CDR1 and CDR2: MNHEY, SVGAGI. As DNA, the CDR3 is TGTGCCAGCAGTCGGACTAGCGGGGGGCGGGAGACCCAGTACTTC. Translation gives CASSRTSGGRETQYF.

CDR3 amino acids: CASRPWGERYEQYF. CDR3 coding DNA: TGTGCCAGCAGGCCCTGGGGGGAGCGGTACGAGCAGTACTTC. This chain links TRBV13 with TRBJ2-7; D may be TRBD2 (6 bases). CDR1 PRHDT and CDR2 FYEKMQ come from the germline V gene (reference sequence). Trimming shortened V by 6 bases and J by 4 bases, and 16 bases separated the two germline ends. The CDR3 extends over 14 amino acids.

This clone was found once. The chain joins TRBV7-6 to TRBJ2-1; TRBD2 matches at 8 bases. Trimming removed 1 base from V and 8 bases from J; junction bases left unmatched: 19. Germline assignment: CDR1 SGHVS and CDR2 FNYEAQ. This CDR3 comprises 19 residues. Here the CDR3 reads CASSLGGQGYSGSWDEQFF. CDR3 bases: TGTGCCAGCAGCTTAGGTGGGCAGGGGTACAGCGGGAGCTGGGATGAGCAGTTCTTC.

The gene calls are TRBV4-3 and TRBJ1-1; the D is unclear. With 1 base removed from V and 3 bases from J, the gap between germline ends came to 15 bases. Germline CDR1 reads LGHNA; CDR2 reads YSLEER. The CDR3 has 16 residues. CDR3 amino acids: CASSQGSGGFYTEAFF. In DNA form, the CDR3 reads TGCGCCAGCAGCCAAGGGTCGGGTGGATTTTACACTGAAGCTTTCTTT.

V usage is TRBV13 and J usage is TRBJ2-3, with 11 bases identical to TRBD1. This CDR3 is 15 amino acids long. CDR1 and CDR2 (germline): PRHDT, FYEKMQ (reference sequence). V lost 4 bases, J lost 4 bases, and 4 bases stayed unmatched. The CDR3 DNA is TGTGCCAGCAGCTCTCCGGGACAGGGGGCAGATACGCAGTATTTT. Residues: CASSSPGQGADTQYF.

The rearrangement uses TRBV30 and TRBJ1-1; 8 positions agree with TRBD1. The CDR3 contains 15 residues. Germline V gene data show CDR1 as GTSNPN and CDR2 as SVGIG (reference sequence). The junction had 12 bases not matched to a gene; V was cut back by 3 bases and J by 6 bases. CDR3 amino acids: CAWRDFGQGDPEAFF. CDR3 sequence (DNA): TGTGCCTGGAGAGATTTCGGACAGGGAGATCCTGAAGCTTTCTTT.

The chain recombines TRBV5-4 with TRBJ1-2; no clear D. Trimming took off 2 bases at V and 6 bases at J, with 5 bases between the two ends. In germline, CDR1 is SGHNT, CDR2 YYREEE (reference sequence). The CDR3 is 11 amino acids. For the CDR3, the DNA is TGTGCCAGCAGCTTTCAAGATGGCTACACCTTC. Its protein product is CASSFQDGYTF.

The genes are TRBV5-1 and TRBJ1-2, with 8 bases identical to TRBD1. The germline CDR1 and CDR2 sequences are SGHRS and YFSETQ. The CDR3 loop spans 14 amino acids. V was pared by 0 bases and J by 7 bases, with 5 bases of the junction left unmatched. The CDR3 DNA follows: TGCGCCAGCAGCTTGGGCGGACAGGGTAGTGGCTACACCTTC. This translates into CASSLGGQGSGYTF.

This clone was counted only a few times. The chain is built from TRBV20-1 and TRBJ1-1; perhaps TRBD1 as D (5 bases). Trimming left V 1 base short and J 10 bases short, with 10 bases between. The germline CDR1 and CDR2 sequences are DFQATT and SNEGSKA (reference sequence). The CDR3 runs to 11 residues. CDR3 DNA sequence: TGCAGTGCTAGAGCAGGGTATGGAGCTTTCTTT. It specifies CSARAGYGAFF.

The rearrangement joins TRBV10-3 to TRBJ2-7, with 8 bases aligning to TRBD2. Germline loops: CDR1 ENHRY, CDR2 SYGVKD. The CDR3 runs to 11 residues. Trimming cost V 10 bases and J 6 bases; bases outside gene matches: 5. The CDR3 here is CATSAGGEQYF. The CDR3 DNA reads TGTGCCACCTCCGCGGGGGGCGAGCAGTACTTC.